The T cell receptor (beta chain) under discussion was sequenced for a study of PD-L1 blockade in urothelial cancer. The V gene lost 4 bases and the J gene lost 3 bases, with 8 bases spanning the gap. The CDR3 length is 13 residues. Per the germline V gene, CDR1 is SGHTA and CDR2 is FQGNSA. TCRdb keeps only in-frame clones here, not all; method: immunoSEQ multiplex PCR. The sample lists 50,000 or so clones; around four fifths were seen once. Time point given: pretreatment peripheral blood. The sequences come from PBMCs, collected around atezolizumab (anti-PD-L1) treatment. The sequence was obtained from a man aged 50 or older with urothelial cancer. The chain is built from TRBV7-2 and TRBJ2-3; the D gene is possibly TRBD1 (6 bases). CDR3 residues: CASSSQGTDTQYF. The CDR3 DNA follows: TGTGCCAGCAGCTCTCAGGGGACAGATACGCAGTATTTT.